The T cell receptor beta chain under discussion was sequenced for a study of T cell clones after liver transplantation. Whole-study context: TCRbeta sequencing after a pre-transplant mixed lymphocyte reaction identified graft-donor-reactive clones, later tracked in post-transplant blood.

Only in-frame clones appear in the TCRdb table, and some are missing; sequencing was by immunoSEQ multiplex PCR. The sample gives 50,000 to 55,000 clones, 55% to 85% of which show up once; more than 9% is in the top ten. This clonotype was obtained from a human patient who received a liver transplant. Some T cells may arise from the graft donor. This material consisted of CD4+ T cells from blood, taken 54 months after liver transplant.

The CDR3 sequence is CASSLHRARSNQPQHF. In DNA form, the CDR3 reads TGTGCCAGCAGCCTGCACAGGGCTCGAAGCAATCAGCCCCAGCATTTT. The gene calls are TRBV5-8 and TRBJ1-5; TRBD1 might be the D (6 bases). CDR1 is SGHTS, CDR2 YDEGEE, per germline. With 4 bases removed from V and 1 base from J, the gap between germline ends came to 15 bases. This CDR3 is 16 amino acids long.